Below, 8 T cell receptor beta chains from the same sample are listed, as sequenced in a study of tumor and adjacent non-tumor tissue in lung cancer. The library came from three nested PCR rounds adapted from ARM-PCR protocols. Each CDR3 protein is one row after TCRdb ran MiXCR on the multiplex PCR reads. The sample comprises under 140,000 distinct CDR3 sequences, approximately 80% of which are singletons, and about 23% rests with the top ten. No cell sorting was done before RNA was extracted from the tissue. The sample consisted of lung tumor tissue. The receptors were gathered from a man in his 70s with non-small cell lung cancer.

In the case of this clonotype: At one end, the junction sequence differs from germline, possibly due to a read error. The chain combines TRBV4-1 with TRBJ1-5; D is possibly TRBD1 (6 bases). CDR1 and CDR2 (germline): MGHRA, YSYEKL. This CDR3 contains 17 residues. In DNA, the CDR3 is TGCGCCAGCGCCAAGTATCTGAGGGGGAATAGCAATCAGCCCCAACATTTT. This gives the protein CASAKYLRGNSNQPQHF.

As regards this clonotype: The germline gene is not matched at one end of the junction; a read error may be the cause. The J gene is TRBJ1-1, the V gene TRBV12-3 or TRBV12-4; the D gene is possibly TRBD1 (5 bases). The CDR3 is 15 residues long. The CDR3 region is CASSFKGNLNIEAFF. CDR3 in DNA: TGTGCCAGCAGTTTTAAGGGGAACCTGAACATTGAAGCTTTCTTT.

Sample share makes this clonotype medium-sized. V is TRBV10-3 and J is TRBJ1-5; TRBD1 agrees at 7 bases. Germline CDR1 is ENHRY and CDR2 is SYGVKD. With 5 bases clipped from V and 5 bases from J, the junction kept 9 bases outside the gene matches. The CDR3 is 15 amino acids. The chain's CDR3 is CAISITGEGDQPQHF. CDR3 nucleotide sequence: TGTGCCATCAGTATAACAGGGGAAGGGGATCAGCCCCAGCATTTT.

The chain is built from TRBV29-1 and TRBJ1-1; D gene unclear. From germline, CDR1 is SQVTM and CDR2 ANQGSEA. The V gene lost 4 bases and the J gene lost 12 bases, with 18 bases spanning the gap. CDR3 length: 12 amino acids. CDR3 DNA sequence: TGCAGCGTTGTGGTGGAGAGGCCTGGAACTTTCTTT. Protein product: CSVVVERPGTFF. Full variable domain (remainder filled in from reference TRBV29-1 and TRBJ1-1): SAVISQKPSRDICQRGTSLTIQCQVDSQVTMMFWYRQQPGQSLTLIATANQGSEATYESGFVIDKFPISRPNLTFSTLTVSNMSPEDSSIYLCSVVVERPGTFFGQGTRLTVV.

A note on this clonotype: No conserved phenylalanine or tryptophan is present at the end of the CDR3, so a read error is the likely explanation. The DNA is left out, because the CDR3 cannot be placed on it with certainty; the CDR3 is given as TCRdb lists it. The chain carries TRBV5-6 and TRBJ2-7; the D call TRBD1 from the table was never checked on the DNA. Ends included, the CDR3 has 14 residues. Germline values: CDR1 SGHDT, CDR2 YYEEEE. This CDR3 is CASSPGEWSYEQYL.

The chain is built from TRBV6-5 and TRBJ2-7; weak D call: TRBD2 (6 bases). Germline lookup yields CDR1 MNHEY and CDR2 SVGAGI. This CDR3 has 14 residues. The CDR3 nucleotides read TGTACTAGCAGACCCGGACCGAGTACCTACGAGCAGTACTTC. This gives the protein CTSRPGPSTYEQYF.

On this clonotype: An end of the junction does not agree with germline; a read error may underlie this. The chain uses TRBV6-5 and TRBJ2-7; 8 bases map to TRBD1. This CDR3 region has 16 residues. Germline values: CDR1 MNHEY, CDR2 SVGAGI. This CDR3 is CGSRHTGGQVAYEQYF. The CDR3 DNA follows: TGTGGCAGCAGACACACTGGGGGACAGGTAGCCTACGAGCAATACTTC.

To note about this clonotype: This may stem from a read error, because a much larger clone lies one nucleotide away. This chain's CDR3 is CDSSPRTSGSRAGELFF. CDR3 coding DNA: TGTGACAGCAGCCCCAGGACTAGCGGGAGCAGGGCCGGGGAGCTGTTTTTT. The chain links TRBV11-2 to TRBJ2-2; TRBD2 agrees at 13 bases. Germline assignment: CDR1 SGHAT and CDR2 FQNNGV. The CDR3 is 17 amino acids.